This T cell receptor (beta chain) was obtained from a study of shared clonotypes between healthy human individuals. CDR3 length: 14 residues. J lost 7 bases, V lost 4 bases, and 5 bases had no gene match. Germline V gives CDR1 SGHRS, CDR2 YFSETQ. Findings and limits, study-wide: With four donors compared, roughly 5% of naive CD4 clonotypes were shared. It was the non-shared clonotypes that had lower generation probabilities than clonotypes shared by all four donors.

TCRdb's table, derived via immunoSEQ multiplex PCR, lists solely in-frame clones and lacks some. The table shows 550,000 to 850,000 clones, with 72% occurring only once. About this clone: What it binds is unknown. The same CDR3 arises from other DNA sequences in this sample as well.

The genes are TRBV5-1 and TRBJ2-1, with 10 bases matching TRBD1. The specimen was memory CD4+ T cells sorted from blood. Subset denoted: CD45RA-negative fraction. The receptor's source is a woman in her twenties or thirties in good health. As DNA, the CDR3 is TGCGCCAGCAGCATCCGACAGGGGGCAAATGAGCAGTTCTTC. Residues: CASSIRQGANEQFF.